This T cell receptor beta chain was obtained from a study of ipilimumab plus nivolumab after autologous stem cell transplantation. Study background: The myeloma cohort included high-risk transplant-naive patients and patients relapsing within 3 years of a first autologous transplant.

Starting 14 to 28 days after autologous transplant, ipilimumab 1 mg/kg was given. Through week 26, nivolumab 3 mg/kg IV was given weeks 1, 4, 7, 10, then biweekly. V was clipped by 3 bases and J by 4 bases, with 12 bases between them. CDR3 length: 14 residues. In germline, CDR1 is MNHNS, CDR2 SASEGT. Clones were sequenced by immunoSEQ multiplex PCR, and TCRdb holds only the in-frame ones, with some missing. In the table there are 6,300 or so clones, 75% to 90% of which are singletons. The sequences come from PBMCs, collected in a trial of ipilimumab plus nivolumab as post-transplant consolidation. This TCR was sampled from a female donor with multiple myeloma. The chain links TRBV6-1 to TRBJ1-2; the D gene is possibly TRBD1 (5 bases). CDR3 residues: CASSDPRAPYGYTF. Written as DNA, the CDR3 is TGTGCCAGCAGTGATCCCAGGGCCCCCTATGGCTACACCTTC.